This TCR beta chain was obtained from a study of identifying expanded T cells in peripheral blood. The protocol was immunoSEQ multiplex PCR, while the TCRdb copy is restricted to in-frame clones and leaves out a portion. The data contain roughly 96,000 clones, 88% of them singletons. This clonotype was obtained from a person aged 18 to 70 in good health. Sequencing was done on a sample of blood.

CDR3: CASSSGLGLTGELFF. CDR3 coding DNA: TGTGCCAGTAGTAGCGGACTAGGCCTCACCGGGGAGCTGTTTTTT. The chain couples TRBV19 to TRBJ2-2; TRBD2 aligns across 7 bases. Germline V gene sequence: CDR1 LNHDA, CDR2 SQIVND (reference sequence). This CDR3 comprises 15 residues. The junction had 6 bases not matched to a gene; V was cut back by 4 bases and J by 4 bases.